This T cell receptor beta chain was identified in a study of CD8 T cells in ankylosing spondylitis. General observations from the study: Prior work had noted some motif variants in reactive arthritis blood and synovial fluid.

J was trimmed by 0 bases and V by 4 bases; bases with no gene match: 11. Germline loops: CDR1 SGHRS, CDR2 YFSETQ. CDR3 length: 17 amino acids. Relative to its sample, this clonotype is medium-sized (0.01 to 0.1%). The antigen remains undetermined. TCRdb re-analysed the 5' RACE reads in MiXCR, keeping a single row per CDR3 protein. The repertoire consists of about 140,000 distinct CDR3 sequences, with roughly a third occurring once and the leading ten covering about 6%. Sequencing was done on a sample of synovial fluid, either unsorted or a sorted T cell fraction (not recorded which). The clonotype comes from a male donor with ankylosing spondylitis. The chain carries TRBV5-1 and TRBJ1-1; 8 nucleotides align to TRBD1. CDR3 residues: CASSQGQVKGMNTEAFF. Here the CDR3 DNA reads TGCGCCAGCAGCCAGGGACAGGTTAAGGGAATGAACACTGAAGCTTTCTTT.